This T cell receptor (beta chain) was identified during a study of cytomegalovirus exposure and HLA in healthy donors. General study findings and limits: The study put 150 to 200 TCR beta chains on its list as cytomegalovirus-associated.

As to this clone: Its antigen is as yet unknown.

Germline assignment: CDR1 SGHRS and CDR2 YFSETQ. The CDR3 is 15 residues long. Losses at the gene ends were 5 bases for V and 1 base for J; bases not matched to a gene: 7. The protocol was immunoSEQ multiplex PCR, while the TCRdb copy is restricted to in-frame clones and leaves out a portion. The data contain roughly 120,000 clones, around 94% of them singletons. What was sequenced was PBMCs. The V gene is TRBV5-1, the J gene TRBJ2-5; 8 bases are shared with TRBD2. This receptor was taken from a woman between 18 and 30 years old in good health and CMV-seronegative. DNA of the CDR3: TGCGCCAGCAGGCCTAGCGGGCTAATCCAAGAGACCCAGTACTTC. This translates into CASRPSGLIQETQYF.